The 32 T cell receptor beta chains reported below all come from one sample, sequenced in a study of T cells in Graves' hyperthyroidism and ophthalmopathy. The source material, RNA transcripts, was used to amplify TCR beta CDR3 regions. The TCR CDR3 was amplified in a first-round RT-PCR using the HTBI primer set. Using its own MiXCR run on the multiplex PCR reads, TCRdb lists one record per CDR3 protein. This sample has about 420,000 distinct CDR3 sequences, with approximately 14% found just once. The sequenced sample was blood. These receptors came from a young woman with Graves' hyperthyroidism.

This clonotype was observed a few times. This rearrangement joins TRBV5-6 to TRBJ1-1, with D hard to call. Trimming took 1 base from V and 10 from J, leaving 11 bases between them. The CDR3 runs to 12 residues. CDR1 SGHDT and CDR2 YYEEEE come from the germline V gene. The CDR3 region is CASSLNVGGAFF. CDR3 nucleotides: TGTGCCAGCAGCTTGAATGTTGGTGGAGCTTTCTTT.

This clonotype has at least ten counts. The chain carries TRBV5-1 and TRBJ1-2, with TRBD1 matching 7 bases. Germline V lookup: CDR1 SGHRS, CDR2 YFSETQ. J lost 6 bases, V lost 4 bases, and 9 bases had no gene match. The CDR3 extends over 14 amino acids. The CDR3 protein is CASSPGGTADGYTF. The CDR3 DNA sequence: TGCGCCAGCAGCCCTGGCGGGACAGCTGATGGCTACACCTTC.

There are many counts of this clonotype. J is TRBJ1-2 and V is TRBV2; 7 bases match TRBD1. There are 13 residues in the CDR3. V lost 5 bases, J lost 5 bases, and 5 bases stayed unmatched. In germline, CDR1 is SNHLY, CDR2 FYNNEI. CDR3 DNA: TGTGCCAGCAGTCGGGACAGCAGTTATGGCTACACCTTC. It translates to CASSRDSSYGYTF.

The chain recombines TRBV5-1 with TRBJ2-2; D not certain. Germline CDR1 and CDR2: SGHRS and YFSETQ. V shed 0 bases and J shed 0 bases, with 6 bases lying between them. The CDR3 loop spans 15 amino acids. The CDR3 bases are TGCGCCAGCAGCTTGGACAGCGCGAACACCGGGGAGCTGTTTTTT. Translated: CASSLDSANTGELFF.

This clonotype was observed at least ten times. The V call is TRBV12-3 or TRBV12-4, the J call TRBJ2-1; 11 bases line up with TRBD2. The trim removed 7 bases at V and 3 bases at J, leaving 5 bases unmatched. The CDR3 is made up of 15 amino acids. CDR3 residues: CASTGLAGFYNEQFF. For the CDR3, the DNA is TGTGCCAGCACTGGACTAGCGGGTTTCTACAATGAGCAGTTCTTC.

This clonotype occurred many times. The chain has TRBV20-1 and TRBJ1-1; 7 nucleotides line up with TRBD1. Germline-derived CDR1 and CDR2 are DFQATT and SNEGSKA (reference sequence). There are 12 residues in the CDR3. V dropped 6 bases and J dropped 5; count of bases not matched to a gene: 6. CDR3 in amino acids: CSAEGARTEAFF. Here the CDR3 DNA reads TGCAGTGCGGAGGGGGCGCGGACTGAAGCTTTCTTT.

This clonotype was picked up many times. This chain links TRBV7-2 with TRBJ2-7, with a tentative D call TRBD2 (6 bases). Germline CDR1 SGHTA, CDR2 FQGNSA. Trimming removed 5 bases at V and 0 bases at J, with 14 bases between. This CDR3 spans 15 amino acids. CDR3 residues: CASSARSGSSYEQYF. In DNA form, the CDR3 reads TGTGCCAGCAGCGCCCGTAGCGGTAGCTCCTACGAGCAGTACTTC.

In regard to this clonotype: Lacking the conserved final phenylalanine or tryptophan, this CDR3 likely reflects a read error. The gene calls are TRBV9 and TRBJ1-2; the match to TRBD1 covers 8 bases. Germline V CDR1 and CDR2: SGDLS, YYNGEE. CDR3 length: 14 residues. With 2 bases clipped from V and 3 bases from J, the junction kept 3 bases outside the gene matches. The CDR3 loop is CASSVGQGDYGYTL. CDR3 coding DNA: TGTGCCAGCAGCGTCGGACAGGGTGACTATGGCTACACCCTC.

The chain has TRBV20-1 and TRBJ2-2; D gene unclear. The CDR3 covers 12 residues. The V gene's germline CDR1 is DFQATT and CDR2 SNEGSKA (reference sequence). With 0 bases removed from V and 6 bases from J, the gap between germline ends came to 5 bases. CDR3 residues: CSARDLSGELFF. The DNA of the CDR3 is TGCAGTGCTAGAGATCTATCCGGGGAGCTGTTTTTT.

The V call is TRBV5-1, the J call TRBJ2-1, with TRBD2 matching over 10 bases. Trimming at V came to 4 bases and at J to 5 bases, leaving 6 bases not matched to a gene. The germline V gene encodes CDR1 SGHRS and CDR2 YFSETQ. There are 15 residues in the CDR3. The CDR3 bases are TGCGCCAGCAGCGCAGGACTAGCGGACAACAATGAGCAGTTCTTC. Protein: CASSAGLADNNEQFF.

This clonotype occurred many times. The chain uses TRBV3-1 and TRBJ2-1; weak D call: TRBD2 (6 bases). The CDR3 is 15 amino acids. Trimming pared 1 base from V and 3 bases from J, leaving 10 bases between. CDR1 LGHDT and CDR2 YNNKEL come from the germline V gene (reference sequence). The CDR3 reads CASSQGSSVYNEQFF. DNA for the CDR3: TGTGCCAGCAGCCAAGGGTCTAGCGTCTACAATGAGCAGTTCTTC.

This clonotype came up many times. The chain is built from TRBV7-2 and TRBJ2-1; D is possibly TRBD2 (6 bases). CDR1 and CDR2 (germline): SGHTA, FQGNSA. The V end was cut by 5 bases, the J end by 5 bases, with 13 bases between. The CDR3 loop spans 14 amino acids. The DNA of the CDR3 is TGTGCCAGCAGCCCCACTAGCATCCACAATGAGCAGTTCTTC. As protein: CASSPTSIHNEQFF. Using reference TRBV7-2 and TRBJ2-1 for the parts outside the CDR3, the full variable domain is GAGVSQSPSNKVTEKGKDVELRCDPISGHTALYWYRQSLGQGLEFLIYFQGNSAPDKSGLPSDRFSAERTGGSVSTLTIQRTQQEDSAVYLCASSPTSIHNEQFFGPGTRLTVL.

This clonotype was detected ten times or more. The rearrangement joins TRBV20-1 to TRBJ1-2; 7 nucleotides align to TRBD1. The CDR3 is made up of 13 amino acids. V gave up 5 bases and J gave up 4 bases; unmatched junction bases: 7. Germline V gene data show CDR1 as DFQATT and CDR2 as SNEGSKA (reference sequence). The CDR3 DNA reads as TGCAGTGCTTACCAGGGGGATGCCTATGGCTACACCTTC. Translating gives CSAYQGDAYGYTF.

Many counts were recorded for this clonotype. The chain uses TRBV3-1 and TRBJ2-1; 12 positions match TRBD2. CDR3 length equals 15 residues. V shed 4 bases and J 8 bases; nucleotides not matched to a gene: 6. From germline, CDR1 is LGHDT and CDR2 YNNKEL (reference sequence). The CDR3 DNA reads TGTGCCAGCAGCCCGGGACTAGCGGGTCGGGATGAGCAGTTCTTC. Protein: CASSPGLAGRDEQFF.

This clonotype was counted many times. V is TRBV7-9 and J is TRBJ2-5; no clear D. This CDR3 comprises 14 residues. V was shortened by 5 bases and J by 2 bases, with 12 bases between the two germline ends. Germline CDR1 reads SEHNR; CDR2 reads FQNEAQ (reference sequence). The CDR3 sequence is CASSPRTEQETQYF. The CDR3 bases are TGTGCCAGCAGCCCCCGGACCGAACAAGAGACCCAGTACTTC. Variable domain in full (rest from reference TRBV7-9 and TRBJ2-5): DTGVSQNPRHKITKRGQNVTFRCDPISEHNRLYWYRQTLGQGPEFLTYFQNEAQLEKSRLLSDRFSAERPKGSFSTLEIQRTEQGDSAMYLCASSPRTEQETQYFGPGTRLLVL.

This clonotype was detected only a few times. The J gene is TRBJ1-2, the V gene TRBV29-1; D might be TRBD1 (5 bases). With 7 bases removed from V and 5 bases from J, the gap between germline ends came to 11 bases. Germline lookup yields CDR1 SQVTM and CDR2 ANQGSEA. The CDR3 sequence is 11 residues long. CDR3 amino acids: CSGGDIYGYTF. In DNA, the CDR3 is TGCAGCGGGGGGGATATTTATGGCTACACCTTC.

Comment on this clonotype: Being one base from a much bigger clone, this may be a read error. The CDR3 ends on some other residue instead of the conserved phenylalanine or tryptophan, so this is likely a read error. The chain links TRBV7-2 to TRBJ2-1, with 11 bases lining up with TRBD2. Trimming at V came to 6 bases and at J to 9 bases, leaving 7 bases not matched to a gene. The CDR3 contains 14 residues. The germline V gene has CDR1 SGHTA and CDR2 FQGNSA. As DNA, the CDR3 is TGTGCCAGCAGAAATAGCGGGAGGGCCATTGAGCAGTTCTGC. It encodes CASRNSGRAIEQFC.

This clonotype was found many times. The chain employs TRBV2 and TRBJ1-6, with unresolved D. Germline V lookup: CDR1 SNHLY, CDR2 FYNNEI. V was cut by 10 bases and J by 9 bases, with 16 bases left in between. This CDR3 region has 13 residues. DNA of the CDR3: TGTGCCACCGTAGAGTCAGTCGGTTCACCCCTCCACTTT. Amino acids: CATVESVGSPLHF.

The CDR3 region has the DNA TGTGCCAGCAGCCCAAGACTAGCGCGAGGCAATGAGCAGTTCTTC. Its translation is CASSPRLARGNEQFF. V usage is TRBV7-9 and J usage is TRBJ2-1; 8 bases align to TRBD2. In germline, CDR1 is SEHNR, CDR2 FQNEAQ (reference sequence). Trimming took 5 bases from V and 6 from J; bases not matched to a gene: 9. CDR3 size: 15 residues.

Ten or more counts support this clonotype. The chain uses TRBV28 and TRBJ1-1, with no clear D. The CDR3 consists of 15 residues. Per germline, CDR1 MDHEN and CDR2 SYDVKM. V shed 2 bases and J shed 0 bases, with 10 bases lying between them. The CDR3 nucleotides read TGTGCCAGCAGTTTACGGCGGATTATGAACACTGAAGCTTTCTTT. It codes for CASSLRRIMNTEAFF.

As concerns this clonotype: One junction end does not reproduce the germline sequence, and a read error may be involved. The chain combines TRBV11-1 with TRBJ1-6; the D is unclear. Germline V gene sequence: CDR1 SGHAT, CDR2 FQDESV (reference sequence). The CDR3 covers 12 residues. The CDR3 nucleotides are TGTGCCAGCAGCTCCAATAATACACCCCTCCACTTT. The encoded protein is CASSSNNTPLHF.

Written as DNA, the CDR3 is TGTGCCACCAGCAGAGTACTAGCAGGATACAATGAGCAGTTCTTC. Encoded protein: CATSRVLAGYNEQFF. This sequence joins TRBV15 and TRBJ2-1, with TRBD2 as a possible D gene (6 bases). Germline V gene lookup returns CDR1 LNHNV and CDR2 YYDKDF (reference sequence). This CDR3 contains 15 residues. V was cut by 1 base and J by 4 bases, with 11 bases left in between.

At least ten counts were recorded for this clonotype. The V gene is TRBV28, the J gene TRBJ2-3; 9 positions match TRBD1. The CDR3 covers 13 residues. The V and J ends lost 8 bases and 5 bases, in that order; junction bases with no gene match: 5. Germline V gene lookup returns CDR1 MDHEN and CDR2 SYDVKM. This chain's CDR3 is CASGDREGDTQYF. CDR3 nucleotide sequence: TGTGCCAGCGGGGACAGGGAGGGAGATACGCAGTATTTT.

The J gene is TRBJ2-7, the V gene TRBV7-2, with D tentatively TRBD1 or TRBD2 (6 bases each). The CDR3 covers 15 residues. The germline gives CDR1 SGHTA, CDR2 FQGNSA. V lost 4 bases and J lost 6, with 19 bases in between. CDR3 nucleotide sequence: TGTGCCAGCAGCTCGTCCGGGACGGGGGCAGGCGAGCAGTACTTC. Protein: CASSSSGTGAGEQYF.

The sample holds a few counts of this clonotype. This chain connects TRBV9 to TRBJ2-7, with D uncertain. This CDR3 has 13 residues. V was clipped by 0 bases and J by 6 bases, with 10 bases between them. The germline V gene encodes CDR1 SGDLS and CDR2 YYNGEE. CDR3 nucleotide sequence: TGTGCCAGCAGCGTAGCGGTTGGCGGCGAGCAGTACTTC. This codes for CASSVAVGGEQYF. The whole variable domain, filled in from reference TRBV9 and TRBJ2-7, reads DSGVTQTPKHLITATGQRVTLRCSPRSGDLSVYWYQQSLDQGLQFLIQYYNGEERAKGNILERFSAQQFPDLHSELNLSSLELGDSALYFCASSVAVGGEQYFGPGTRLTVT.

This clonotype was seen a handful of times. This rearrangement joins TRBV19 to TRBJ2-5, with 12 bases aligning to TRBD2. V shed 4 bases, J shed 1 base, and the junction held 4 bases outside the gene matches. Germline V CDR1 and CDR2: LNHDA, SQIVND (reference sequence). The CDR3 covers 16 residues. CDR3 loop: CASSTGLAGIQETQYF. The CDR3, as DNA: TGTGCCAGTAGTACCGGACTAGCGGGAATCCAAGAGACCCAGTACTTC.

The sample holds a few counts of this clonotype. The chain uses TRBV6-9 and TRBJ1-3; tentatively, D is TRBD1 (5 bases). CDR3 length equals 17 residues. V gave up 3 bases and J gave up 0 bases, with 15 bases separating them. CDR1 is MNHGY, CDR2 SVAAGI, per germline. CDR3 loop: CASSYSNPGTSGNTIYF. The CDR3 DNA reads as TGTGCCAGCAGTTACTCGAACCCAGGGACCTCTGGAAACACCATATATTTT.

This clonotype was seen repeatedly, ten times or more. The J gene is TRBJ2-2, the V gene TRBV11-3, with D possibly matching TRBD1 (5 bases). Trimming took 3 bases from V and 9 from J, leaving 8 bases between them. Germline lookup yields CDR1 SGHNT and CDR2 YENEEA. The CDR3 runs to 12 residues. DNA for the CDR3: TGTGCCAGCAGCTTGGGGCCCCGGGAGCTGTTTTTT. Amino acid sequence: CASSLGPRELFF.

The sample holds many counts of this clonotype. The chain uses TRBV6-1 and TRBJ1-1; TRBD1 might be the D (6 bases). Germline V gene sequence: CDR1 MNHNS, CDR2 SASEGT. CDR3 length: 14 residues. The germline V and J ends were trimmed by 6 bases and 3 bases, with 14 bases remaining between them. CDR3 protein: CASRRDTADTEAFF. The DNA of the CDR3 is TGTGCCAGCAGAAGGGACACGGCCGACACTGAAGCTTTCTTT.

This clonotype was observed many times. The V call is TRBV20-1, the J call TRBJ2-2; D remains ambiguous. Germline V gene sequence: CDR1 DFQATT, CDR2 SNEGSKA (reference sequence). Trimming took 2 bases from V and 6 from J, leaving 10 bases between them. The CDR3 spans 13 residues. The DNA of the CDR3 is TGCAGTGCTAGAATGGGCAGCCCCGGGGAGCTGTTTTTT. This gives the protein CSARMGSPGELFF.

This clonotype was observed a handful of times. The chain recombines TRBV20-1 with TRBJ2-4; D is possibly TRBD1 (5 bases). Deletions cut 6 bases from V and 4 bases from J, with 19 bases between. Germline values: CDR1 DFQATT, CDR2 SNEGSKA (reference sequence). The CDR3 has 15 amino acids. CDR3 in amino acids: CSAPGTGTSKNIQYF. The CDR3 DNA is TGCAGTGCCCCAGGCACAGGCACGTCAAAAAACATTCAGTACTTC.

This clonotype has a handful of counts. The chain recombines TRBV5-6 with TRBJ1-1, with a tentative D call TRBD1 (5 bases). The CDR3 length is 15 residues. Deletions cut 1 base from V and 5 bases from J, with 15 bases between. CDR1 is SGHDT and CDR2 is YYEEEE in the germline V gene. CDR3 DNA sequence: TGTGCCAGCAGCTTGTTTGGGGCGCCGGGGACTGAAGCTTTCTTT. Amino acids: CASSLFGAPGTEAFF.